This T cell receptor beta chain derives from a study of blood T cells in healthy people across ages. Primers used in a second PCR of about 7 to 12 cycles were a sample-barcoded 5' primer and a J-beta primer mix. TCRdb passed the 5' RACE reads through MiXCR, listing each CDR3 protein once. The sample contains hundreds of thousands of distinct CDR3 sequences, roughly 30% of which appear only once. There are many counts of this clonotype. This CDR3 is 16 amino acids long. Trimming removed 6 bases at V and 6 bases at J, with 20 bases between. The TCR comes from a woman older than 75 in good health. Sequencing was performed on blood. The chain joins TRBV12-3 or TRBV12-4 to TRBJ2-2; D might be TRBD2 (5 bases). CDR3 DNA: TGTGCCAGCAGACCTACCGTCGGGGTGAGGTCCGGGGAGCTGTTTTTT. It translates to CASRPTVGVRSGELFF.